This TCR beta chain was recorded in a study of early T cells in non-severe SARS-CoV-2 infection. Overall study context: It was bulk RNA from unsorted whole blood that was sequenced, and the chains were unpaired. Findings of the study overall: Anti-spike CD8 responses were favored by VDJdb matching, which missed private and CD4 specificities.

The germline CDR1 and CDR2 sequences are SGHAT and FQNNGV. The CDR3 spans 15 residues. V was pared by 1 base and J by 2 bases, with 11 bases between. This clonotype has a count of ten or more. Its specificity is unknown. TCRdb re-called the 5' RACE reads through MiXCR, storing one row per CDR3 protein. The top ten clones hold about 3.4% of a sample with around 68,000 distinct CDR3 sequences, 5.9% of them seen once. The starting material was whole blood, obtained at baseline. This sequence originates from an adult who was a healthcare worker with PCR-confirmed SARS-CoV-2 infection or an uninfected control (not recorded which). The chain links TRBV11-2 to TRBJ1-2; D might be TRBD1 (5 bases). CDR3 in DNA: TGTGCCAGCAGCTTAGGAGGGGTGGGCAACTATGGCTACACCTTC. Translating it yields CASSLGGVGNYGYTF. The full variable domain, completed using reference TRBV11-2 and TRBJ1-2, is EAGVAQSPRYKIIEKRQSVAFWCNPISGHATLYWYQQILGQGPKLLIQFQNNGVVDDSQLPKDRFSAERLKGVDSTLKIQPAKLEDSAVYLCASSLGGVGNYGYTFGSGTRLTVV.